The sequence of this T cell receptor beta chain was determined in a study of CD8+ T cells in alopecia areata. Findings and limits, study-wide: Scalp sample data also include resident alphabeta T cells from normal skin.

cDNA prepared by RNA extraction and subsequent reverse transcription served as the template for sequencing. Produced via immunoSEQ multiplex PCR; TCRdb's table is partial and in-frame only. The table has 180,000 or so clones, around 63% seen once; the top ten hold 1.5% to 2%. This clone was seen a handful of times. Its antigen is as yet unknown. Researchers took lesional scalp punch biopsies and peripheral blood from people who were alopecia areata patients. The receptor was derived from a human donor with alopecia areata. The material sequenced was CD4+ T cells sorted from blood, taken at week 0.

The DNA of the CDR3 is TGTGCCAGCTCACCACCGCTAGCGGGGGGCCGAGAGACCCAGTACTTC. This sequence encodes CASSPPLAGGRETQYF. The V call is TRBV18, the J call TRBJ2-5, with TRBD2 matching 11 bases. V was pared by 0 bases and J by 4 bases, with 4 bases of the junction left unmatched. CDR1 and CDR2 (germline): KGHSH, LQKENI. This CDR3 is 16 amino acids long.